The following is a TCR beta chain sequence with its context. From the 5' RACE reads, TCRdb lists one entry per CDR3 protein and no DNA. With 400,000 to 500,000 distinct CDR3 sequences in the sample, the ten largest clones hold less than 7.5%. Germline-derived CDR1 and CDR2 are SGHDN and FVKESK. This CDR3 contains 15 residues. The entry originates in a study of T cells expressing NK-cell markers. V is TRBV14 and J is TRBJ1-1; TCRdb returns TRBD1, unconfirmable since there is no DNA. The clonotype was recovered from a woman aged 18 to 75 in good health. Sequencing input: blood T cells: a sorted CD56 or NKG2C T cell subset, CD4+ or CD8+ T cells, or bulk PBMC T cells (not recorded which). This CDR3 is CASSLNRGLGTEAFF.